Shown below are 18 T cell receptor beta chains from a single sample sequenced in a study of shared clonotypes between healthy human individuals. TCRdb's table, derived via immunoSEQ multiplex PCR, lists solely in-frame clones and lacks some. Among approximately 2.4 million clones listed, roughly 95% were seen once. Source material: naive CD4+ T cells sorted from blood. Subset noted: CD45RA+ positively selected. The receptors derive from a man aged 18 to 29 in good health.

This clone was counted only a few times. The rearrangement joins TRBV7-2 to TRBJ1-2; no reliable D call. The germline V and J ends were trimmed by 1 base and 2 bases, with 8 bases remaining between them. The CDR3 is 14 residues long. Germline V CDR1 and CDR2: SGHTA, FQGNSA. The CDR3 bases are TGTGCCAGCAGCTTAGAGTTTAGCAACTATGGCTACACCTTC. It encodes CASSLEFSNYGYTF. The full variable domain, its missing parts supplied by reference TRBV7-2 and TRBJ1-2, is GAGVSQSPSNKVTEKGKDVELRCDPISGHTALYWYRQSLGQGLEFLIYFQGNSAPDKSGLPSDRFSAERTGGSVSTLTIQRTQQEDSAVYLCASSLEFSNYGYTFGSGTRLTVV.

This chain joins TRBV7-3 and TRBJ2-1; D uncertain. Germline CDR1 is SGHTA and CDR2 is FQGTGA. V was trimmed by 5 bases and J by 7 bases, leaving 6 bases between them. The CDR3 sequence is 11 residues long. The CDR3 here is CASSLGNEQFF. DNA of the CDR3: TGTGCCAGCAGCCTCGGGAATGAGCAGTTCTTC.

This clone has only one observation. The rearrangement uses TRBV14 and TRBJ2-7; D is possibly TRBD1 (5 bases). In germline, CDR1 is SGHDN, CDR2 FVKESK. Trimming took 4 bases from V and 4 from J, leaving 8 bases between them. The length of the CDR3 is 12 residues. The CDR3 reads CASSRGQYEQYF. CDR3 in DNA: TGTGCCAGCAGCCGGGGCCAGTACGAGCAGTACTTC.

The rearrangement links TRBV25-1 to TRBJ2-7; TRBD1 matches 8 bases. In germline, CDR1 is MGHDK, CDR2 SYGVNS. The CDR3 covers 16 residues. V shed 8 bases and J 2 bases; nucleotides not matched to a gene: 14. The CDR3 sequence is CASLGQGLNHTYEQYF. The CDR3 nucleotides are TGTGCCAGCCTTGGACAGGGCCTTAACCATACCTACGAGCAGTACTTC.

Turning to this clone: At one end the junction does not follow the germline gene, possibly because of a read error. The chain uses TRBV11-2 and TRBJ2-2; D not resolved. Germline V CDR1 and CDR2: SGHAT, FQNNGV. CDR3 length: 14 amino acids. This CDR3 is CVSSLALGAGELFF. The DNA of the CDR3 is TGTGTCAGCAGCTTGGCCCTCGGAGCCGGGGAGCTGTTTTTT.

The chain is built from TRBV19 and TRBJ1-4; the match to TRBD1 covers 10 bases. This CDR3 contains 15 residues. Germline lookup yields CDR1 LNHDA and CDR2 SQIVND (reference sequence). J lost 4 bases, V lost 7 bases, and 6 bases had no gene match. CDR3 bases: TGTGCCAGTACCCGTTGGGACAGGGGTAATGAAAAACTGTTTTTT. Translating it yields CASTRWDRGNEKLFF.

The chain couples TRBV5-1 to TRBJ2-7; either TRBD1 or TRBD2 may supply D (5 bases each). V lost 4 bases to trimming and J lost 0 bases, with 14 bases between them. Germline V CDR1 and CDR2: SGHRS, YFSETQ. The CDR3 loop spans 15 amino acids. CDR3 sequence reads: CASSPGTKSSYEQYF. The CDR3 DNA reads TGCGCCAGCAGCCCTGGGACGAAAAGCTCCTACGAGCAGTACTTC.

This chain connects TRBV30 to TRBJ1-5; D gene unclear. The germline V gene encodes CDR1 GTSNPN and CDR2 SVGIG (reference sequence). Trimming cost V 2 bases and J 6 bases, with 14 bases left between them. CDR3 length equals 14 residues. CDR3 in amino acids: CAWSRTSGGQPQHF. In DNA form, the CDR3 reads TGTGCCTGGAGTCGTACCTCCGGCGGTCAGCCCCAGCATTTT.

This chain uses TRBV18 with TRBJ2-1; 14 bases are a match to TRBD2. The CDR3 is 15 residues long. V lost 5 bases, J lost 6 bases, and 3 bases stayed unmatched. The germline V gene encodes CDR1 KGHSH and CDR2 LQKENI. DNA of the CDR3: TGTGCCAGCTCAGAGGGGACTAGCGGGAGCAATGAGCAGTTCTTC. Amino acids: CASSEGTSGSNEQFF.

The chain combines TRBV5-4 with TRBJ2-7; 7 bases map to TRBD2. In germline, CDR1 is SGHNT, CDR2 YYREEE (reference sequence). Germline trimming cut 4 bases from V and 0 bases from J; bases unmatched to any gene: 1. CDR3 size: 13 residues. This CDR3 is CASSGGSSYEQYF. The CDR3 bases are TGTGCCAGCAGCGGCGGGAGCTCCTACGAGCAGTACTTC. The full variable domain, with the rest looked up from reference TRBV5-4 and TRBJ2-7, is ETGVTQSPTHLIKTRGQQVTLRCSSQSGHNTVSWYQQALGQGPQFIFQYYREEENGRGNFPPRFSGLQFPNYSSELNVNALELDDSALYLCASSGGSSYEQYFGPGTRLTVT.

V and J are TRBV5-1 and TRBJ2-1; tentatively, D is TRBD1 (6 bases). CDR1 is SGHRS and CDR2 is YFSETQ in the germline V gene. V lost 5 bases to trimming and J lost 5 bases, with 17 bases between them. This CDR3 spans 15 amino acids. The DNA of the CDR3 is TGCGCCAGCAGACCTATCAGGGGTGGGGACAATGAGCAGTTCTTC. This gives the protein CASRPIRGGDNEQFF.

J is TRBJ1-3 and V is TRBV5-8; D uncertain. The CDR3 covers 14 residues. V lost 0 bases and J 1 base, leaving 5 bases between the germline ends. Germline V CDR1 and CDR2: SGHTS, YDEGEE. In DNA form, the CDR3 reads TGTGCCAGCAGCTTGGAGGGTTCTGGAAACACCATATATTTT. Amino acid sequence: CASSLEGSGNTIYF.

This clone was seen only once. The rearrangement uses TRBV9 and TRBJ2-7; no clear D. The CDR3 sequence is 13 residues long. The V gene's germline CDR1 is SGDLS and CDR2 YYNGEE. Trimming removed 2 bases from V and 3 bases from J, with 9 bases in between. The CDR3 nucleotides read TGTGCCAGCAGCGTGAAGGGAAACTACGAGCAGTACTTC. Translation: CASSVKGNYEQYF.

This chain uses TRBV2 with TRBJ2-5, with 7 bases fitting TRBD2. From germline, CDR1 is SNHLY and CDR2 FYNNEI. With V trimmed by 7 bases and J by 1 base, 6 bases remained unmatched. The length of the CDR3 is 14 residues. The CDR3 protein is CASIVAGIQETQYF. The CDR3 DNA reads as TGTGCCAGCATCGTAGCGGGCATCCAAGAGACCCAGTACTTC.

This sequence joins TRBV2 and TRBJ2-1; 8 bases match TRBD2. After removal of 7 bases from V and 12 bases from J, the junction contained 17 bases not matched to a gene. CDR1 is SNHLY and CDR2 is FYNNEI in the germline V gene. This CDR3 has 15 residues. CDR3 nucleotides: TGTGCCAGCACGGCAGCGGGAGTATCAGTCGGACGGCAGTTCTTC. This encodes CASTAAGVSVGRQFF. The entire variable domain, with the rest obtained from reference TRBV2 and TRBJ2-1, is as follows: EPEVTQTPSHQVTQMGQEVILRCVPISNHLYFYWYRQILGQKVEFLVSFYNNEISEKSEIFDDQFSVERPDGSNFTLKIRSTKLEDSAMYFCASTAAGVSVGRQFFGPGTRLTVL.

In its sample, this clone was seen once. The chain has TRBV5-1 and TRBJ1-6; TRBD1 agrees at 9 bases. CDR1 is SGHRS, CDR2 YFSETQ, per germline. The V segment lost 0 bases and the J segment 10 bases; nucleotides outside the gene matches: 5. The CDR3 runs to 15 residues. The CDR3 reads CASSLVPGQGSPLHF. The CDR3 DNA reads TGCGCCAGCAGCTTGGTTCCGGGACAGGGCTCACCCCTCCACTTT.

The rearrangement links TRBV10-1 to TRBJ2-2; D is perhaps TRBD1 (6 bases). CDR1 and CDR2 from the germline V gene are WNHNN and SYGVQD (reference sequence). The CDR3 has 17 amino acids. Trimming stripped 3 bases from V and 0 bases from J, with 14 bases between. The CDR3 bases are TGCGCCAGCAGTGAAAGGTTGACAGGAACGAACACCGGGGAGCTGTTTTTT. Amino acid sequence: CASSERLTGTNTGELFF.

The J gene is TRBJ1-1, the V gene TRBV27, with D perhaps matching TRBD1 (6 bases). The CDR3 sequence is 16 residues long. Looked up from germline, CDR1 is MNHEY and CDR2 is SMNVEV (reference sequence). The ends were cut back, 1 base at V and 4 bases at J, with 16 bases in the middle. The CDR3 coding sequence is TGTGCCAGCAGTTTATTAGGGGGGAAGATGGGCACTGAAGCTTTCTTT. Its protein product is CASSLLGGKMGTEAFF.